The 12 T cell receptor beta chains presented below share a single source sample, sequenced in a study of CD8+CD57+ T cells in acquired aplastic anemia. It was patients with CD8+CD57+ cell expansion by flow cytometry who were chosen for sequencing. Researchers used genomic DNA as the template to profile TCR beta VDJ and CDR3. MiXCR, run by TCRdb on the reads, gives a single entry per CDR3 protein. The sample has 200,000 to 300,000 distinct CDR3 sequences, around 82% seen once. The specimen sequenced was sorted CD4+, CD8+, or CD8+CD57+ T cells (not recorded which) from PBMCs. These receptors all stem from a human donor with aplastic anemia.

The rearrangement joins TRBV24-1 to TRBJ2-3; the match to TRBD2 covers 8 bases. The V gene's germline CDR1 is KGHDR and CDR2 SFDVKD. The trim removed 4 bases at V and 10 bases at J, leaving 6 bases unmatched. The CDR3 has 13 residues. The CDR3 spells CATSDKGLVPQYF. As DNA, the CDR3 is TGTGCCACCAGTGACAAGGGACTAGTCCCGCAGTATTTT.

As to this clonotype: The CDR3 end shows no conserved phenylalanine or tryptophan, and so a read error is likely. The limits of the CDR3 on the DNA are not certain, so only TCRdb's listed CDR3 is given. The genes are TRBV7-9 and TRBJ1-5; the table's D gene call, TRBD1, was not cross checked with the DNA. Germline V gene sequence: CDR1 SEHNR, CDR2 FQNEAQ (reference sequence). Ends included, the CDR3 has 13 residues. CDR3: CASSSTYRGHEQY.

A word on this clonotype: Because it lacks the conserved phenylalanine or tryptophan at the end, this CDR3 is likely a read error. The limits of the CDR3 on the DNA are not certain, so only TCRdb's listed CDR3 is given. This chain uses TRBV7-6 with TRBJ2-1; the tabulated D call, TRBD2, remains unverified against the DNA. In germline, CDR1 is SGHVS, CDR2 FNYEAQ. The CDR3 adds up to 13 amino acids, both ends counted. CDR3 loop: CASSFQRSGGLAE.

V and J are TRBV7-8 and TRBJ2-6; D gene unclear. CDR3 length: 16 residues. Per germline, CDR1 SGHVS and CDR2 FQNEAQ. V was pared by 1 base and J by 4 bases, with 11 bases between. DNA for the CDR3: TGTGCCAGCAGCTTAGATGGAAGCGACGGGGCCAACGTCCTGACTTTC. It translates to CASSLDGSDGANVLTF.

The chain couples TRBV7-8 to TRBJ2-7; 8 bases fit TRBD2. J lost 7 bases, V lost 3 bases, and 14 bases had no gene match. CDR1 and CDR2 (germline): SGHVS, FQNEAQ. The CDR3 has 16 residues. The DNA of the CDR3 is TGTGCCAGCAGCTTGCCGGGAGGGCCCGATACGCAGGAGCAGTACTTC. As protein: CASSLPGGPDTQEQYF. Full variable domain (rest looked up from reference TRBV7-8 and TRBJ2-7): GAGVSQSPRYKVAKRGQDVALRCDPISGHVSLFWYQQALGQGPEFLTYFQNEAQLDKSGLPSDRFFAERPEGSVSTLKIQRTQQEDSAVYLCASSLPGGPDTQEQYFGPGTRLTVT.

The V gene is TRBV7-8, the J gene TRBJ1-1; the match to TRBD1 covers 7 bases. The CDR3 totals 15 residues. Germline V gene sequence: CDR1 SGHVS, CDR2 FQNEAQ. J was trimmed by 14 bases and V by 1 base; bases with no gene match: 16. The DNA for the CDR3 is TGTGCCAGCAGCTTAGATCCGGACGGGACAGCCCTTGCCTTCTTT. It encodes CASSLDPDGTALAFF.

The table lists this clonotype with a few counts. Germline is not matched at one junction end, which may reflect a read error. The V call is TRBV15, the J call TRBJ2-3, with D unclear. The better agreement between TRBJ2-7 and the DNA end casts doubt on the J call. Looked up from germline, CDR1 is LNHNV and CDR2 is YYDKDF (reference sequence). The CDR3 covers 14 residues. This CDR3 reads CASSRASEHDTQYF. The CDR3 DNA reads as TGTGCCAGCAGCAGAGCGAGTGAGCACGATACGCAGTACTTC.

A note on this clonotype: Because the CDR3 is missing its conserved closing phenylalanine or tryptophan, this is likely a read error. It is unclear where the CDR3 begins or ends on the DNA, so no DNA is shown, and the CDR3 is as TCRdb lists it. V usage is TRBV7-3 and J usage is TRBJ2-1. The CDR3 adds up to 13 amino acids, both ends counted. The germline CDR1 and CDR2 sequences are SGHTA and FQGTGA. The CDR3 here is CASSDLGSTDTLY.

The chain recombines TRBV19 with TRBJ1-1, with D possibly matching TRBD1 (5 bases). Trimming left V 9 bases short and J 14 bases short, with 31 bases between. Germline values: CDR1 LNHDA, CDR2 SQIVND (reference sequence). This CDR3 is 15 amino acids long. The CDR3 spells CASSLDMTANTEEFF. CDR3 DNA sequence: TGTGCCAGCAGCTTAGATATGACAGCCAACACTGAAGAGTTCTTT. The full variable domain, with the rest looked up from reference TRBV19 and TRBJ1-1, is DGGITQSPKYLFRKEGQNVTLSCEQNLNHDAMYWYRQDPGQGLRLIYYSQIVNDFQKGDIAEGYSVSREKKESFPLTVTSAQKNPTAFYLCASSLDMTANTEEFFGQGTRLTVV.

With regard to this clonotype: The DNA is omitted, as the CDR3 cannot be located on it reliably, and the CDR3 follows TCRdb's listing. The rearrangement links TRBV24-1 to TRBJ2-3; no DNA check was done on the table's D call, TRBD1. Germline assignment: CDR1 KGHDR and CDR2 SFDVKD. The CDR3 adds up to 13 amino acids, both ends counted. CDR3 region: CATVAGGTGALYF.

The chain couples TRBV7-9 to TRBJ2-7; a possible D gene is TRBD1 (5 bases). The germline V gene has CDR1 SEHNR and CDR2 FQNEAQ (reference sequence). The CDR3 sequence is 18 residues long. V shed 5 bases and J shed 4 bases, with 27 bases lying between them. This CDR3 reads CASSPPAAGRSQQYEQYV. The DNA for the CDR3 is TGTGCCAGCAGCCCCCCGGCAGCAGGGCGCTCCCAGCAGTACGAGCAGTACGTC.

The chain is built from TRBV11-2 and TRBJ2-3; 8 bases fit TRBD2. This CDR3 has 15 amino acids. CDR1 and CDR2 (germline): SGHAT, FQNNGV. Trimming cost V 5 bases and J 0 bases; bases outside gene matches: 4. CDR3 protein: CASSPLAGSTDTQYF. Here the CDR3 DNA reads TGTGCCAGCAGCCCCTTAGCGGGGAGCACAGATACGCAGTATTTT.